This T cell receptor beta chain originates from a study of blood T cells in healthy people across ages. Turning to the study itself: The capture of about one barcoded beta molecule per two T cells was achieved by template switching.

Germline CDR1 ENHRY, CDR2 SYGVKD. The CDR3 has 15 residues. Study-level findings and limits: Because donor CMV status was unknown, expanded clonotype changes were possibly confounded. Per million T cells, TCR beta diversity dropped about linearly as age rose. Higher naive T cell percentage went strongly together with higher TCR beta diversity.

Concerning this clonotype: Antigen specificity is unknown.

Primers used in a second PCR of roughly 6 to 11 cycles were a sample-barcoded 5' primer and a J-beta primer mix. TCRdb processed the 5' RACE reads anew with MiXCR; each CDR3 protein has one entry. The profile shows more than 650,000 distinct CDR3 sequences, 50% to 65% of them singletons. The sample comprised blood. V and J are TRBV10-3 and TRBJ2-5; 9 nucleotides match TRBD1. The DNA end lines up better with TRBJ2-7; the J call may be wrong. The sequence was collected from a man older than 75 in good health. CDR3 bases: TGTGCCATCTCCTCCAGCCCGGGACAGGGAAACGAGCAGTACTTC. Its translation is CAISSSPGQGNEQYF.